The present T cell receptor (beta chain) was sequenced within a study of T cells in Graves' hyperthyroidism and ophthalmopathy. In the study overall: Sampling of peripheral blood happened at initial diagnosis, prior to any treatment.

Per germline, CDR1 LNHNV and CDR2 YYDKDF (reference sequence). The CDR3 has 17 residues. V was clipped by 3 bases and J by 5 bases, with 22 bases between them. The source material, RNA transcripts, was used to amplify TCR beta CDR3 regions. The TCR CDR3 was amplified in a first-round RT-PCR using the HTBI primer set. MiXCR, applied by TCRdb to the multiplex PCR reads, yields one record per CDR3 protein. The sample lists fewer than 900,000 distinct CDR3 sequences, 15% to 20% occurring once. The chain uses TRBV15 and TRBJ1-1; possibly TRBD1 for D (5 bases). The source is a man between 18 and 29 years old with Graves' hyperthyroidism. The sample was blood. In DNA, the CDR3 is TGTGCCACCAGCAGTCGCGGGACCCTTAGCCTGGGGACTGAAGCTTTCTTT. Translating gives CATSSRGTLSLGTEAFF.